The rows below give T cell receptor beta chains drawn from one sample of a study of T cells in Graves' hyperthyroidism and ophthalmopathy. TCRdb itself ran the multiplex PCR reads through MiXCR, one entry per CDR3 protein. The repertoire holds hundreds of thousands of distinct CDR3 sequences, approximately 14% seen once, with 34% in the top ten. Sequences were obtained from blood. These receptor sequences come from a woman between 35 and 50 years old with Graves' ophthalmopathy. CDR3s include the opening cysteine and the closing phenylalanine or tryptophan. A D gene is named only where the DNA matches it firmly. Size is omitted from some rows. Given values are once, few, many or a class for expanded clones.

J: TRBJ2-1
size: -
D: -
V: TRBV4-1
DNA: TGCGCCAGCAGCCAAGCGGGGGGCTCGGATGAGCAGTTCTTC
CDR3: CASSQAGGSDEQFF

J: TRBJ1-2
size: many
D: -
V: TRBV12-3/TRBV12-4
DNA: TGTGCCAGCAGTTTAGAGGGCAGAAGCTATGGCTACACCTTC
CDR3: CASSLEGRSYGYTF

J: TRBJ2-1
size: few
D: -
V: TRBV6-4
DNA: TGTGCCAGCGATAGTGGGCAACCCTCCAGTGAGCAGTTCTTC
CDR3: CASDSGQPSSEQFF

J: TRBJ1-5
size: many
D: -
V: TRBV28
DNA: TGTGCCAGCAGCTCCCCAGGGACGGTATATAGCAATCAGCCCCAGCATTTT
CDR3: CASSSPGTVYSNQPQHF

J: TRBJ2-2
size: many
D: TRBD2
V: TRBV12-3/TRBV12-4
DNA: TGTGCCAGCAGTTTCCGCGGGGGGGCTGGGGAGCTGTTTTTT
CDR3: CASSFRGGAGELFF

J: TRBJ1-5
size: few
D: -
V: TRBV28
DNA: TGTGCCAGCAGTTTAATTAGTGGGGTGGACCTGCGAACCCAGCCCCAGCATTTT
CDR3: CASSLISGVDLRTQPQHF

J: TRBJ1-5
size: few
D: -
V: TRBV20-1
DNA: TGCAGTGCTAGAGGACTGGAGAGCAATCAGCCCCAGCATTTT
CDR3: CSARGLESNQPQHF

J: TRBJ2-1
size: many
D: TRBD1
V: TRBV2
DNA: TGTGCCAGCAGTGGGGACAGGGCCTACAATGAGCAGTTCTTC
CDR3: CASSGDRAYNEQFF

J: TRBJ2-1
size: many
D: TRBD1
V: TRBV7-9
DNA: TGTGCCAGCAGCTATCCGGGACAGGCCTACAATGAGCAGTTCTTC
CDR3: CASSYPGQAYNEQFF

J: TRBJ2-1
size: many
D: TRBD1
V: TRBV5-6
DNA: TGTGCCAGCAGCTTGAGTAGGACAGGGGGGTACAATGAGCAGTTCTTC
CDR3: CASSLSRTGGYNEQFF

J: TRBJ2-7
size: many
D: TRBD1
V: TRBV29-1
DNA: TGCAGCGGGGGACAGGCCTCCTACGAGCAGTACTTC
CDR3: CSGGQASYEQYF

J: TRBJ2-1
size: many
D: -
V: TRBV28
DNA: TGTGCCAGCCGGATAGCTCCCTACAATGAGCAGTTCTTC
CDR3: CASRIAPYNEQFF

J: TRBJ1-2
size: -
D: -
V: TRBV29-1
DNA: TGCAGCGTTGTGGGGGGAGGGTCCTATGGCTACACCTTC
CDR3: CSVVGGGSYGYTF

J: TRBJ2-1
size: many
D: -
V: TRBV11-2
DNA: TGTGCCAGCAGCTTAGTCCGCGGCAATGAGCAGTTCTTC
CDR3: CASSLVRGNEQFF

J: TRBJ1-5
size: many
D: -
V: TRBV20-1
DNA: TGCAGTGCTAGAGTTAGAGCGTATAGCAATCAGCCCCAGCATTTT
CDR3: CSARVRAYSNQPQHF

J: TRBJ1-1
size: many
D: TRBD1
V: TRBV7-9
DNA: TGTGCCAGCAGCTTGACCCCTACAGGGGTCACTGAAGCTTTCTTT
CDR3: CASSLTPTGVTEAFF

J: TRBJ2-7
size: -
D: -
V: TRBV10-3
DNA: TGTGCCATCAGTGGGGCAGGGGCCCCCTCCTACGAGCAGTACTTC
CDR3: CAISGAGAPSYEQYF

J: TRBJ2-1
size: few
D: TRBD2
V: TRBV7-2
DNA: TGTGCCAGCAGCCCCCGAAGAGGGCTAGCGGGGGACCCAACCCTTTACAATGAGCAGTTCTTC
CDR3: CASSPRRGLAGDPTLYNEQFF

J: TRBJ2-1
size: many
D: TRBD2
V: TRBV7-8
DNA: TGTGCCAGCAGCTTAGGCGGGAGGGATGAGCAGTTCTTC
CDR3: CASSLGGRDEQFF

J: TRBJ1-2
size: few
D: -
V: TRBV6-6
DNA: TGTGCCAGCAGTTACGGGGGTTCATCAGATGGCTACACCTTC
CDR3: CASSYGGSSDGYTF

J: TRBJ2-1
size: many
D: TRBD2
V: TRBV7-2
DNA: TGTGCCAGCACCCAACGTGGGACTAGACGGGTTGAGCAGTTCTTC
CDR3: CASTQRGTRRVEQFF

J: TRBJ2-7
size: -
D: -
V: TRBV18
DNA: TGTGCCAGCTCACCACCAAGCCGAGGGGAGCAGTACTTC
CDR3: CASSPPSRGEQYF

J: TRBJ2-7
size: many
D: TRBD2
V: TRBV5-1
DNA: TGCGCCAGCAGAACTAGCGGTGCCTACGAGCAGTACTTC
CDR3: CASRTSGAYEQYF

J: TRBJ2-1
size: -
D: -
V: TRBV27
DNA: TGTGCCAGCAGCCCGCAGGGGGGGGACAATGAGCAGTTCTTC
CDR3: CASSPQGGDNEQFF

J: TRBJ1-2
size: many
D: -
V: TRBV2
DNA: TGTGCCAGCATACAGGCCGGTGGCTACACCTTC
CDR3: CASIQAGGYTF

J: TRBJ2-5
size: -
D: TRBD1
V: TRBV5-1
DNA: TGCGCCAGCAGCAGCTCGACAGGGTTGGAGACCCAGTACTTC
CDR3: CASSSSTGLETQYF

J: TRBJ1-3
size: many
D: TRBD1
V: TRBV28
DNA: TGTGCCAGCATTCCGGGGCGGGACAGGCTAGCCGGAAACACCATATATTTT
CDR3: CASIPGRDRLAGNTIYF

J: TRBJ2-7
size: -
D: -
V: TRBV27
DNA: TGTGCCAGCAGTCCCAGTCTAGGACAGACCTTCTACGAGCAGTACTTC
CDR3: CASSPSLGQTFYEQYF

J: TRBJ2-2
size: few
D: TRBD2
V: TRBV2
DNA: TGTGCCAGCAGTGATACCCTAGCGGCGAACACCGGGGAGCTGTTTTTT
CDR3: CASSDTLAANTGELFF

J: TRBJ2-7
size: -
D: -
V: TRBV7-9
DNA: TGTGCCAGTAGCTTACGCTATGTGTCTTTTTGGGCCCAGAGAGCCGAGCAGTACTTC
CDR3: CASSLRYVSFWAQRAEQYF

J: TRBJ2-5
size: few
D: -
V: TRBV24-1
DNA: TGTGCCACCAGTGATTTAGGGGGAGAGACCCAGTACTTC
CDR3: CATSDLGGETQYF

J: TRBJ1-1
size: -
D: -
V: TRBV5-1
DNA: TGCGCCAGCAGCTTGGGGTGGGAAAGCACTGAAGCTTTCTTT
CDR3: CASSLGWESTEAFF

J: TRBJ1-6
size: -
D: -
V: TRBV20-1
DNA: TGCAGTGCTTGGGACGCCCGGAGCTCCTATAATTCACCCCTCCACTTT
CDR3: CSAWDARSSYNSPLHF

J: TRBJ2-3
size: many
D: -
V: TRBV12-3/TRBV12-4
DNA: TGTGCCAGCAGTTTCCATCTAGGGGGGGCCGCCACGGCTACGCAGTATTTT
CDR3: CASSFHLGGAATATQYF

J: TRBJ2-4
size: -
D: TRBD2
V: TRBV7-8
DNA: TGTGCCAGCAGCTTAGTCGGGACGTCGGGAGGGGTTATAGCCAAAAACATTCAGTACTTC
CDR3: CASSLVGTSGGVIAKNIQYF

J: TRBJ1-6
size: -
D: -
V: TRBV6-1
DNA: TGTGCCAGCAGTGAAATGGCAGGGGATAATTCACCCCTCCACTTT
CDR3: CASSEMAGDNSPLHF

J: TRBJ2-5
size: -
D: -
V: TRBV29-1
DNA: TGCAGCGTTGACAGGGGACAGACCCAGTACTTC
CDR3: CSVDRGQTQYF

J: TRBJ2-5
size: many
D: -
V: TRBV6-5
DNA: TGTGCCAGCAGTTACGGCCTAGCTGATGCGGAGACCCAGTACTTC
CDR3: CASSYGLADAETQYF

J: TRBJ2-3
size: -
D: -
V: TRBV29-1
DNA: TGCAGCGTTGGTGGTTATGGTACGCGGTATTTT
CDR3: CSVGGYGTRYF

J: TRBJ2-2
size: few
D: -
V: TRBV7-6
DNA: TGTGCCAGCAGCTTAGCGTATGCAGGGCACACCGGGGAGCTGTTTTTT
CDR3: CASSLAYAGHTGELFF

J: TRBJ2-6
size: many
D: TRBD2
V: TRBV12-3/TRBV12-4
DNA: TGTGCCAGCAGAAGACTAGCTTTCCGGTCGGCTGGGGCCAACGTCCTGACTTTC
CDR3: CASRRLAFRSAGANVLTF

J: TRBJ2-5
size: -
D: -
V: TRBV24-1
DNA: TGTGCCACCAGTGGCCTGATGAAGACCCAGTACTTC
CDR3: CATSGLMKTQYF

J: TRBJ1-1
size: -
D: TRBD1
V: TRBV5-1
DNA: TGCGCCAGCAGCTTGGCCGGACAGGTGATGTATCAAGCTTTCTTT
CDR3: CASSLAGQVMYQAFF

J: TRBJ1-5
size: many
D: -
V: TRBV7-8
DNA: TGTGCCAGCAGCTTGGGACGACGGGGGCCTCAGCCCCAGCATTTT
CDR3: CASSLGRRGPQPQHF

J: TRBJ1-1
size: few
D: -
V: TRBV24-1
DNA: TGTGCCACCAGTGATAGGATGAACACTGAAGCTTTCTTT
CDR3: CATSDRMNTEAFF

J: TRBJ2-6
size: many
D: -
V: TRBV12-3/TRBV12-4
DNA: TGTGCCAGCAGTTTGTTAACTTCTGGGGCCAACGTCCTGACTTTC
CDR3: CASSLLTSGANVLTF

J: TRBJ1-1
size: few
D: -
V: TRBV7-8
DNA: TGTGCCAGCGACCGGTCGGTCAGGGGCCGACCGCCGATGAACACTGAAGCTTTCTTT
CDR3: CASDRSVRGRPPMNTEAFF

J: TRBJ2-3
size: many
D: TRBD1
V: TRBV6-1
DNA: TGTGCCAGCAGTGAGGGGCAGGGGGCCCTTGGAAGAGATACGCAGTATTTT
CDR3: CASSEGQGALGRDTQYF

J: TRBJ1-3
size: -
D: -
V: TRBV3-1
DNA: TGTGCCAGCAGCTCATCGACAGGACTAAGCTCTGGAAACACCATATATTTT
CDR3: CASSSSTGLSSGNTIYF

J: TRBJ1-1
size: few
D: -
V: TRBV7-8
DNA: TGTGCCAGCAGATCCGGGCTCCCCTACACTGAAGCTTTCTTT
CDR3: CASRSGLPYTEAFF

J: TRBJ2-7
size: many
D: TRBD1
V: TRBV11-2
DNA: TGTGCCAGCAGCCCGGGGACAGGGGGTCCCTACGAGCAGTACTTC
CDR3: CASSPGTGGPYEQYF

J: TRBJ2-2
size: -
D: -
V: TRBV6-2/TRBV6-3
DNA: TGTGCCAGCAGTTCCCTGCCTCGAACGAACACCGGGGAGCTGTTTTTT
CDR3: CASSSLPRTNTGELFF

J: TRBJ2-7
size: many
D: -
V: TRBV20-1
DNA: TGCAGTGCCGAAGACACATCCTACGAGCAGTACTTC
CDR3: CSAEDTSYEQYF